This T cell receptor (beta chain) was observed in a study of T cells in Graves' hyperthyroidism and ophthalmopathy. The wider study: Staff took peripheral blood when the initial diagnosis was made, before any treatment began.

The V gene's germline CDR1 is SEHNR and CDR2 FQNEAQ (reference sequence). The trim removed 6 bases at V and 14 bases at J, leaving 8 bases unmatched. This CDR3 is built from 12 residues. This clonotype has more than one count but fewer than ten. Its antigen is undetermined. Study outcomes and limitations: Among thyroid clonotypes expanded above 0.001, most also appeared in blood.

Stable Graves' hyperthyroidism denoted no ophthalmopathy progression over 18 months. Around 10 ml fresh peripheral blood yielded the PBMCs. Authors of the study amplified TCR beta CDR3 regions from RNA transcripts. Primed by the HTBI set, a first-round RT-PCR was run on the TCR CDR3. TCRdb called the multiplex PCR reads again in MiXCR, with one record for every CDR3 protein. The table has around 500,000 distinct CDR3 sequences, around 13% seen once. The sequenced sample was blood. The clonotype comes from a woman aged 40 to 50 with Graves' hyperthyroidism. The chain employs TRBV7-9 and TRBJ2-2, with 8 bases matching TRBD1. The DNA of the CDR3 is TGTGCCAGCAGTTATCCAGGGGGCAGACTGTTTTTT. Translating it yields CASSYPGGRLFF.